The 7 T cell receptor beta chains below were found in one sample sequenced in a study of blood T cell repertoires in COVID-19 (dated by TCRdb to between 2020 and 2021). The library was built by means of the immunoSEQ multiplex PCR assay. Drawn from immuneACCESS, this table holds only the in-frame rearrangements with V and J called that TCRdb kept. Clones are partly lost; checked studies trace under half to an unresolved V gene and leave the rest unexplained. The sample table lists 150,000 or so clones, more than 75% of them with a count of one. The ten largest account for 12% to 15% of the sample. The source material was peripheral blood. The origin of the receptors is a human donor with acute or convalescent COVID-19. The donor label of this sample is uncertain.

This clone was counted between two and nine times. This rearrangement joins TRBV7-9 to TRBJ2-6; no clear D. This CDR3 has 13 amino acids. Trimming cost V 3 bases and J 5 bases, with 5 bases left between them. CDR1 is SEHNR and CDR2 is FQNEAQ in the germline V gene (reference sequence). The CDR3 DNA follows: TGTGCCAGCAGCTTCATCAGGGCCAACGTCCTGACTTTC. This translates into CASSFIRANVLTF.

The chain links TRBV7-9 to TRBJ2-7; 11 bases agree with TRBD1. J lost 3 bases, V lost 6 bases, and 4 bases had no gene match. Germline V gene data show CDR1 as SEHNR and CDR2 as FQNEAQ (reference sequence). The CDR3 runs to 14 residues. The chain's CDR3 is CASRQGQGGYEQYF. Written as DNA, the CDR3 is TGTGCCAGCAGGCAGGGACAGGGGGGCTACGAGCAGTACTTC. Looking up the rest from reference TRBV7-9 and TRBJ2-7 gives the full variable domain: DTGVSQNPRHKITKRGQNVTFRCDPISEHNRLYWYRQTLGQGPEFLTYFQNEAQLEKSRLLSDRFSAERPKGSFSTLEIQRTEQGDSAMYLCASRQGQGGYEQYFGPGTRLTVT.

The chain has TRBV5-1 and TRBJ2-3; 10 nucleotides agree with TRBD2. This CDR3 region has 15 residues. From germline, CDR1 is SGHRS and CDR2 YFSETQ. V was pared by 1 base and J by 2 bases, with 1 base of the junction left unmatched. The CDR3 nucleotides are TGCGCCAGCAGCTTGACTAGCGGGACCACAGATACGCAGTATTTT. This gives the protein CASSLTSGTTDTQYF. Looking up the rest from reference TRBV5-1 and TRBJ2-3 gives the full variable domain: KAGVTQTPRYLIKTRGQQVTLSCSPISGHRSVSWYQQTPGQGLQFLFEYFSETQRNKGNFPGRFSGRQFSNSRSEMNVSTLELGDSALYLCASSLTSGTTDTQYFGPGTRLTVL.

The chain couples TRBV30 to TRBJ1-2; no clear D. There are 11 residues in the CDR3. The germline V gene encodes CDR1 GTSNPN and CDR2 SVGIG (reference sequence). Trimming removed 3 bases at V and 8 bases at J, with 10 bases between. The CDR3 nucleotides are TGTGCCTGGAGCCCACAGATCGGCTACACCTTC. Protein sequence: CAWSPQIGYTF.

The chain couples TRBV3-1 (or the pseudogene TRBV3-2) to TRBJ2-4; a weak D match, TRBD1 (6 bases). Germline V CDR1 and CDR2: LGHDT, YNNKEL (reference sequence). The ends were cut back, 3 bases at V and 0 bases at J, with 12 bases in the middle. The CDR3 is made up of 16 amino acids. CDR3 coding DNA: TGTGCCAGCAGCCATGGGACAATACTAGCCAAAAACATTCAGTACTTC. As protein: CASSHGTILAKNIQYF.

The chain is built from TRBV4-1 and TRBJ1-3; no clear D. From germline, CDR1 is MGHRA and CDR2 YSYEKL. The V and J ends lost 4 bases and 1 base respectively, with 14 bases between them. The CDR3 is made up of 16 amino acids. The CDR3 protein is CASSPPPEFSGNTIYF. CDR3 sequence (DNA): TGCGCCAGCAGCCCCCCCCCGGAGTTTTCTGGAAACACCATATATTTT.

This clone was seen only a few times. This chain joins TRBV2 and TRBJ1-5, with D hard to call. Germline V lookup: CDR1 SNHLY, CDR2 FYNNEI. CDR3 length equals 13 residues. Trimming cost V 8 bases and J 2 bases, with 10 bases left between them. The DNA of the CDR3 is TGTGCCAGCTATGGGGAGGGCAATCAGCCCCAGCATTTT. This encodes CASYGEGNQPQHF.